This entry lists 21 T cell receptor beta chains sequenced from one sample in a study of blood T cell repertoires in COVID-19. Only in-frame clones appear in the TCRdb table, and some are missing; sequencing was by immunoSEQ multiplex PCR. The sample consists of tens of thousands of clones, 70% to 90% of them appearing once. The sequencing sample was made of peripheral blood. The source of these receptors is a man at least 80 years old with acute or convalescent COVID-19.

CDR3 nucleotides: TGTGCCAGCAGTCGACAGTTATCCTATGGCTACACCTTC. Its protein product is CASSRQLSYGYTF. V is TRBV28 and J is TRBJ1-2; TRBD1 is a possible D gene (5 bases). The CDR3 extends over 13 amino acids. V was trimmed by 5 bases and J by 4 bases, leaving 11 bases between them. Germline V lookup: CDR1 MDHEN, CDR2 SYDVKM.

This sequence joins TRBV19 and TRBJ2-1, with TRBD1 identical over 10 bases. In germline, CDR1 is LNHDA, CDR2 SQIVND (reference sequence). The CDR3 contains 16 residues. With V trimmed by 5 bases and J by 4 bases, 8 bases remained unmatched. The CDR3: CASSPGGTGVYNEQFF. The DNA of the CDR3 is TGTGCCAGTAGTCCTGGAGGGACAGGGGTATACAATGAGCAGTTCTTC.

This chain links TRBV30 with TRBJ2-7, with 7 bases lining up with TRBD1. With V trimmed by 6 bases and J by 5 bases, 10 bases remained unmatched. The CDR3 runs to 13 residues. The germline CDR1 and CDR2 sequences are GTSNPN and SVGIG (reference sequence). The CDR3 region has the DNA TGTGCCTGCCCGGGACAGATACCCGACGAGCAGTACTTC. Protein sequence: CACPGQIPDEQYF.

The chain recombines TRBV3-1 (or the pseudogene TRBV3-2) with TRBJ2-1; the match to TRBD1 covers 8 bases. After removal of 4 bases from V and 5 bases from J, the junction contained 4 bases not matched to a gene. CDR1 LGHDT and CDR2 YNNKEL come from the germline V gene (reference sequence). The CDR3 loop spans 14 amino acids. This chain's CDR3 is CASSPRTGHNEQFF. The CDR3 DNA sequence: TGTGCCAGCAGCCCCCGGACAGGGCACAATGAGCAGTTCTTC.

V gene TRBV14 combines with J gene TRBJ2-3, with TRBD2 matching 9 bases. This CDR3 contains 14 residues. The germline CDR1 and CDR2 sequences are SGHDN and FVKESK. V shed 4 bases and J 6 bases; nucleotides not matched to a gene: 5. CDR3 DNA: TGTGCCAGCAGCCTAGCGGGGGTCCCCGATACGCAGTATTTT. Its translation: CASSLAGVPDTQYF.

This chain joins TRBV27 and TRBJ2-3, with 7 bases fitting TRBD1. The V gene end was trimmed by 6 bases and the J gene end by 0 bases; junction bases not matched to a gene: 3. The CDR3 runs to 14 residues. Germline assignment: CDR1 MNHEY and CDR2 SMNVEV (reference sequence). CDR3 protein: CASRSTGSTDTQYF. Written as DNA, the CDR3 is TGTGCCAGCAGGTCGACAGGGAGCACAGATACGCAGTATTTT.

V usage is TRBV28 and J usage is TRBJ1-6; 8 bases are a match to TRBD1. This CDR3 is built from 12 residues. The V and J ends lost 8 bases and 12 bases, in that order; junction bases with no gene match: 6. The germline V gene encodes CDR1 MDHEN and CDR2 SYDVKM. The CDR3 coding sequence is TGTGCCAGCGGACAGGGCCCCCAACCCCTCCACTTT. Translating it yields CASGQGPQPLHF.

The chain is built from TRBV7-6 and TRBJ2-7; D call uncertain. The CDR3 totals 18 residues. In germline, CDR1 is SGHVS, CDR2 FNYEAQ. V was pared by 5 bases and J by 0 bases, with 23 bases between. This chain's CDR3 is CASSPTLGLGRSSYEQYF. In DNA form, the CDR3 reads TGTGCCAGCAGCCCCACCCTGGGCCTTGGCCGAAGCTCCTACGAGCAGTACTTC.

V and J are TRBV18 and TRBJ1-1, with D possibly being TRBD1 (6 bases). The CDR3 runs 14 residues. V shed 4 bases and J shed 3 bases, with 12 bases lying between them. CDR1 is KGHSH and CDR2 is LQKENI in the germline V gene. The CDR3 DNA sequence: TGTGCCAGCTCACTACAGGGCCGGGACACTGAAGCTTTCTTT. As protein: CASSLQGRDTEAFF.

The chain joins TRBV7-3 to TRBJ1-5, with a possible D match to TRBD1 (5 bases). Deletions cut 5 bases from V and 3 bases from J, with 14 bases between. CDR1 and CDR2 from the germline V gene are SGHTA and FQGTGA. This CDR3 has 15 residues. CDR3 protein: CASSPDGGNNQPQHF. CDR3 coding DNA: TGTGCCAGCAGCCCCGACGGGGGGAACAATCAGCCCCAGCATTTT.

The V gene is TRBV5-1, the J gene TRBJ1-3, with unresolved D. Germline CDR1 SGHRS, CDR2 YFSETQ. The length of the CDR3 is 15 residues. Deletions cut 1 base from V and 0 bases from J, with 8 bases between. The CDR3 DNA reads as TGCGCCAGCAGCTTGAGCGGGAGCTCTGGAAACACCATATATTTT. It encodes CASSLSGSSGNTIYF. The full variable domain, in which reference TRBV5-1 and TRBJ1-3 provide the parts outside the CDR3, is KAGVTQTPRYLIKTRGQQVTLSCSPISGHRSVSWYQQTPGQGLQFLFEYFSETQRNKGNFPGRFSGRQFSNSRSEMNVSTLELGDSALYLCASSLSGSSGNTIYFGEGSWLTVV.

CDR3 region: CASSPHSNGGGETQYF. CDR3 nucleotides: TGTGCCAGCAGCCCCCACTCTAACGGGGGAGGGGAGACCCAGTACTTC. J is TRBJ2-5 and V is TRBV3-1 (or the pseudogene TRBV3-2); TRBD2 agrees at 7 bases. Germline-derived CDR1 and CDR2 are LGHDT and YNNKEL (reference sequence). Trimming took 4 bases from V and 5 from J; bases not matched to a gene: 13. This CDR3 has 16 amino acids.

The chain recombines TRBV7-9 with TRBJ1-3, with D tentatively TRBD1 (5 bases). This CDR3 comprises 14 residues. Germline CDR1 and CDR2: SEHNR and FQNEAQ (reference sequence). Trimming removed 7 bases from V and 0 bases from J, with 10 bases in between. CDR3 sequence (DNA): TGTGCCAGCACCCTAGGGGTCTCTGGAAACACCATATATTTT. It translates to CASTLGVSGNTIYF.

The gene calls are TRBV27 and TRBJ2-4; 7 bases fit TRBD1. The CDR3 runs to 17 residues. The J segment lost 7 bases and the V segment lost 4 bases, leaving 16 bases of the junction unmatched. The germline V gene encodes CDR1 MNHEY and CDR2 SMNVEV (reference sequence). The CDR3 bases are TGTGCCAGCAGTTCCTCCCCCTTGACAGGGTTCTCGAACATTCAGTACTTC. This sequence encodes CASSSSPLTGFSNIQYF.

The J gene is TRBJ1-1, the V gene TRBV7-9, with D tentatively TRBD1 (6 bases). CDR3 length: 17 amino acids. V lost 7 bases and J 5 bases, leaving 26 bases between the germline ends. Looked up from germline, CDR1 is SEHNR and CDR2 is FQNEAQ (reference sequence). CDR3 residues: CASIPRGRGTLGTEAFF. The CDR3 DNA follows: TGTGCCAGCATCCCGAGGGGGAGGGGCACCTTGGGGACTGAAGCTTTCTTT.

This chain links TRBV10-2 with TRBJ1-2; D unresolved. The CDR3 has 12 residues. Between the trimmed V and J ends, which lost 3 bases and 4 bases, there was a span of 6 bases. The germline gives CDR1 WSHSY, CDR2 SAAADI. The CDR3 DNA follows: TGCGCCAGCAGTGAACGAGGCTATGGCTACACCTTC. It is translated as CASSERGYGYTF.

This clone came up a few times. The chain employs TRBV7-9 and TRBJ1-2, with D hard to call. The CDR3 sequence is 12 residues long. The V gene's germline CDR1 is SEHNR and CDR2 FQNEAQ (reference sequence). The V gene lost 5 bases and the J gene lost 4 bases, with 8 bases spanning the gap. The DNA for the CDR3 is TGTGCCAGCAGCCCAATCGGCTATGGCTACACCTTC. It specifies CASSPIGYGYTF.

J is TRBJ1-2 and V is TRBV30, with 7 bases aligning to TRBD1. This CDR3 contains 13 residues. Looked up from germline, CDR1 is GTSNPN and CDR2 is SVGIG (reference sequence). J was trimmed by 3 bases and V by 4 bases; bases with no gene match: 5. CDR3 in amino acids: CAWNRDRYYGYTF. The CDR3 DNA is TGTGCCTGGAATAGGGACAGATACTATGGCTACACCTTC.

The chain joins TRBV6-5 to TRBJ1-2, with D maybe TRBD1 (6 bases). CDR1 and CDR2 (germline): MNHEY, SVGAGI. The V end lost 5 bases, the J end lost 7 bases, and 11 bases lay between the germline ends. CDR3 size: 12 residues. The chain's CDR3 is CASSRGGGGYTF. The CDR3 region has the DNA TGTGCCAGCAGTCGGGGAGGGGGTGGCTACACCTTC.

This chain links TRBV7-9 with TRBJ2-7; 7 nucleotides line up with TRBD1. The CDR3 loop spans 14 amino acids. The V gene's germline CDR1 is SEHNR and CDR2 FQNEAQ (reference sequence). Trimming removed 1 base from V and 3 bases from J; junction bases left unmatched: 3. The CDR3 reads CASSLGRGLYEQYF. CDR3 nucleotides: TGTGCCAGCAGCTTAGGAAGGGGGCTCTACGAGCAGTACTTC.

V usage is TRBV5-6 and J usage is TRBJ1-4, with 12 bases lining up with TRBD1. After removal of 4 bases from V and 3 bases from J, the junction contained 7 bases not matched to a gene. This CDR3 spans 17 amino acids. Germline V CDR1 and CDR2: SGHDT, YYEEEE. DNA for the CDR3: TGTGCCAGCAGCCTTCCGGGACAGGGGGCTTCTAATGAAAAACTGTTTTTT. Protein product: CASSLPGQGASNEKLFF.